These 23 T cell receptor beta chains originate from one sample sequenced in a study of blood T cell repertoires in COVID-19. Here immunoSEQ multiplex PCR was the method, and the copy in TCRdb shows in-frame clones only, minus some. The table includes about 140,000 clones, roughly 73% detected once. The sample taken for sequencing was peripheral blood. These TCRs come from a woman between 50 and 59 years old with active or convalescent COVID-19.

The V and J genes are TRBV7-6 and TRBJ1-6; 7 nucleotides match TRBD1. This CDR3 contains 15 residues. Germline-derived CDR1 and CDR2 are SGHVS and FNYEAQ. V shed 5 bases and J 7 bases; nucleotides not matched to a gene: 8. The CDR3 region has the DNA TGTGCCAGCAGCCCCGGGACAGAAAGGAATTCACCCCTCCACTTT. This gives the protein CASSPGTERNSPLHF.

The chain recombines TRBV19 with TRBJ2-1; 12 bases are shared with TRBD2. Germline V lookup: CDR1 LNHDA, CDR2 SQIVND (reference sequence). The CDR3 consists of 14 residues. The trim removed 9 bases at V and 7 bases at J, leaving 7 bases unmatched. In nucleotides, the CDR3 is TGTGCCAGCCGAGGACTAGCGGGATGGAATGAGCAGTTCTTC. The encoded protein is CASRGLAGWNEQFF.

This chain connects TRBV7-6 to TRBJ1-4, with 7 bases fitting TRBD1. The CDR3 runs 15 residues. The V segment lost 5 bases and the J segment 7 bases; nucleotides outside the gene matches: 10. Looked up from germline, CDR1 is SGHVS and CDR2 is FNYEAQ. The CDR3 loop reads CASSPGTDISEKLFF. The DNA for the CDR3 is TGTGCCAGCAGCCCCGGGACAGATATCAGTGAAAAACTGTTTTTT.

The chain is built from TRBV6-6 and TRBJ1-5; 12 bases line up with TRBD1. This CDR3 is built from 16 residues. Germline V gene lookup returns CDR1 MNHNY and CDR2 SVGAGI (reference sequence). V lost 7 bases and J lost 0; bases outside the gene matches: 4. The CDR3 sequence is CASMGQGAGSNQPQHF. The CDR3 region has the DNA TGTGCCAGCATGGGACAGGGGGCCGGTAGCAATCAGCCCCAGCATTTT.

The chain has TRBV4-3 and TRBJ2-2, with D tentatively TRBD2 (5 bases). V lost 2 bases and J 1 base, leaving 14 bases between the germline ends. Germline V CDR1 and CDR2: LGHNA, YSLEER. The CDR3 runs to 17 residues. CDR3 nucleotides: TGCGCCAGCAGCCAAAGGGTCGAACTAGAGAACACCGGGGAGCTGTTTTTT. As protein: CASSQRVELENTGELFF.

The table lists this clone with a few counts. The chain couples TRBV23-1 to TRBJ2-7, with a tentative D call TRBD1 (6 bases). TRBV23-1 is annotated as an ORF whose role is uncertain. This CDR3 has 15 amino acids. V dropped 4 bases and J dropped 1 base, with 14 bases sitting between them. CDR3 residues: CASSPWTVPSYEQYF. CDR3 nucleotide sequence: TGCGCCAGCAGTCCCTGGACAGTTCCTTCCTACGAGCAGTACTTC.

The chain is built from TRBV12-3 or TRBV12-4 and TRBJ2-7, with D maybe TRBD2 (6 bases). This CDR3 contains 13 residues. The V and J ends lost 3 bases and 6 bases respectively, with 12 bases between them. The CDR3 sequence is CASSFGGTGEQYF. The CDR3 DNA reads TGTGCCAGCAGTTTCGGGGGAACTGGCGAGCAGTACTTC.

The CDR3 reads CASSPFSWAGGTYEQYF. The CDR3 nucleotides read TGTGCCAGCAGTCCTTTTTCCTGGGCAGGGGGTACCTACGAGCAGTACTTC. The rearrangement joins TRBV6-6 to TRBJ2-7; TRBD1 aligns across 7 bases. Germline assignment: CDR1 MNHNY and CDR2 SVGAGI (reference sequence). V shed 5 bases and J 2 bases; nucleotides not matched to a gene: 15. The CDR3 runs to 17 residues.

The rearrangement links TRBV28 to TRBJ2-5; 9 bases align to TRBD2. CDR3 length: 13 amino acids. V shed 9 bases and J 4 bases; nucleotides not matched to a gene: 6. CDR1 MDHEN and CDR2 SYDVKM come from the germline V gene. This CDR3 is CARVHSGRETQYF. The CDR3 DNA reads as TGTGCCAGGGTACATAGCGGGAGAGAGACCCAGTACTTC.

The chain carries TRBV7-3 and TRBJ2-7; TRBD2 agrees at 10 bases. CDR1 is SGHTA and CDR2 is FQGTGA in the germline V gene. Germline trimming cut 5 bases from V and 5 bases from J; bases unmatched to any gene: 9. The CDR3 has 15 amino acids. CDR3: CASSPRAGGVHEQYF. CDR3 DNA sequence: TGTGCCAGCAGCCCCAGAGCGGGGGGGGTCCACGAGCAGTACTTC.

V and J are TRBV30 and TRBJ1-5; D possibly corresponds to TRBD1 (5 bases). Germline values: CDR1 GTSNPN, CDR2 SVGIG (reference sequence). The CDR3 is made up of 15 amino acids. Trimming cost V 0 bases and J 2 bases, with 11 bases left between them. The CDR3: CAWSVPGGGNQPQHF. The DNA for the CDR3 is TGTGCCTGGAGTGTACCGGGGGGGGGCAATCAGCCCCAGCATTTT.

The chain couples TRBV7-3 to TRBJ2-6, with unresolved D. Germline values: CDR1 SGHTA, CDR2 FQGTGA. This CDR3 comprises 19 residues. The V end was cut by 5 bases, the J end by 1 base, with 21 bases between. The CDR3 nucleotides read TGTGCCAGCAGCCCTCGTTTGGGCAGGTCTAAATCTGGGGCCAACGTCCTGACTTTC. It specifies CASSPRLGRSKSGANVLTF. Full variable domain (rest looked up from reference TRBV7-3 and TRBJ2-6): GAGVSQTPSNKVTEKGKYVELRCDPISGHTALYWYRQSLGQGPEFLIYFQGTGAADDSGLPNDRFFAVRPEGSVSTLKIQRTERGDSAVYLCASSPRLGRSKSGANVLTFGAGSRLTVL.

The gene calls are TRBV20-1 and TRBJ2-5, with 10 bases lining up with TRBD2. The length of the CDR3 is 14 residues. The germline CDR1 and CDR2 sequences are DFQATT and SNEGSKA (reference sequence). J gave up 5 bases and V 3 bases, and 6 bases lay outside the gene matches. The chain's CDR3 is CSASGLLAGETQYF. The CDR3 DNA reads as TGCAGTGCTAGTGGGTTACTAGCGGGGGAGACCCAGTACTTC.

This clone appeared a single time. The rearrangement links TRBV19 to TRBJ1-2; D perhaps matches TRBD1 (5 bases). The CDR3 covers 13 residues. The germline V and J ends were trimmed by 0 bases and 3 bases, with 5 bases remaining between them. From germline, CDR1 is LNHDA and CDR2 SQIVND (reference sequence). The DNA of the CDR3 is TGTGCCAGTAGTATAGAAGGGGACTATGGCTACACCTTC. Translation: CASSIEGDYGYTF.

The genes are TRBV5-1 and TRBJ1-2; 12 bases are shared with TRBD1. The CDR3 extends over 14 amino acids. V was pared by 4 bases and J by 8 bases, with 6 bases of the junction left unmatched. CDR1 SGHRS and CDR2 YFSETQ come from the germline V gene. The CDR3 sequence: CASSRTGTGGGYTF. CDR3 DNA: TGCGCCAGCAGCCGGACCGGGACAGGGGGCGGCTACACCTTC. Based on the CDR3 plus reference TRBV5-1 and TRBJ1-2, the full variable domain is KAGVTQTPRYLIKTRGQQVTLSCSPISGHRSVSWYQQTPGQGLQFLFEYFSETQRNKGNFPGRFSGRQFSNSRSEMNVSTLELGDSALYLCASSRTGTGGGYTFGSGTRLTVV.

V and J are TRBV25-1 and TRBJ1-4, with D uncertain. Trimming cost V 2 bases and J 8 bases, with 12 bases left between them. The germline V gene has CDR1 MGHDK and CDR2 SYGVNS. The CDR3 is 14 residues long. The CDR3 nucleotides are TGTGCCAGCAGTGAAGCCCGCCAGAGGGAAAAACTGTTTTTT. Residues: CASSEARQREKLFF. Complete variable domain (other parts from reference TRBV25-1 and TRBJ1-4): EADIYQTPRYLVIGTGKKITLECSQTMGHDKMYWYQQDPGMELHLIHYSYGVNSTEKGDLSSESTVSRIRTEHFPLTLESARPSHTSQYLCASSEARQREKLFFGSGTQLSVL.

The chain is built from TRBV5-4 and TRBJ1-1, with D possibly being TRBD1 (6 bases). Looked up from germline, CDR1 is SGHNT and CDR2 is YYREEE (reference sequence). This CDR3 has 13 residues. V shed 6 bases and J shed 1 base, with 10 bases lying between them. In DNA form, the CDR3 reads TGTGCCAGCACCATGACAGGGAACACTGAAGCTTTCTTT. Protein product: CASTMTGNTEAFF.

The J gene is TRBJ2-1, the V gene TRBV6-2 or TRBV6-3; 11 bases agree with TRBD2. Germline trimming cut 5 bases from V and 6 bases from J; bases unmatched to any gene: 6. This CDR3 is built from 15 residues. The germline gives CDR1 MNHEY, CDR2 SVGEGT. CDR3 sequence: CASSPLAGAGNEQFF. The CDR3 DNA reads as TGTGCCAGCAGTCCACTAGCGGGGGCCGGCAATGAGCAGTTCTTC.

This chain uses TRBV18 with TRBJ2-7, with D unresolved. This CDR3 contains 14 residues. V gave up 2 bases and J gave up 4 bases, with 12 bases separating them. CDR1 is KGHSH and CDR2 is LQKENI in the germline V gene. Here the CDR3 DNA reads TGTGCCAGCTCACCAAATTCTAACTCTTACGAGCAGTACTTC. Protein sequence: CASSPNSNSYEQYF.

The CDR3 nucleotides read TGTGCCAGTAGTCTCCAGGCCAGGGGGCGCGAAAATGAGCAGTTCTTC. Translation gives CASSLQARGRENEQFF. J is TRBJ2-1 and V is TRBV19, with 8 bases fitting TRBD1. V gave up 5 bases and J gave up 7 bases; unmatched junction bases: 13. Germline loops: CDR1 LNHDA, CDR2 SQIVND (reference sequence). This CDR3 spans 16 amino acids.

This chain links TRBV5-1 with TRBJ1-2; possibly TRBD1 for D (6 bases). Per germline, CDR1 SGHRS and CDR2 YFSETQ. The CDR3 extends over 14 amino acids. V lost 4 bases and J 8 bases, leaving 18 bases between the germline ends. The CDR3 DNA is TGCGCCAGCAGCGATACAGGGACCCAGGGGGGCTACACCTTC. This codes for CASSDTGTQGGYTF. The full variable domain, in which reference TRBV5-1 and TRBJ1-2 provide the parts outside the CDR3, is KAGVTQTPRYLIKTRGQQVTLSCSPISGHRSVSWYQQTPGQGLQFLFEYFSETQRNKGNFPGRFSGRQFSNSRSEMNVSTLELGDSALYLCASSDTGTQGGYTFGSGTRLTVV.

The rearrangement uses TRBV20-1 and TRBJ2-1; D possibly corresponds to TRBD2 (6 bases). V gave up 2 bases and J gave up 9 bases, with 8 bases separating them. The CDR3 contains 11 residues. From germline, CDR1 is DFQATT and CDR2 SNEGSKA (reference sequence). In nucleotides, the CDR3 is TGCAGTGCTAGACCGGGAGTTGAGCAGTTCTTC. Protein product: CSARPGVEQFF.

This chain joins TRBV4-2 and TRBJ2-1, with TRBD2 matching 13 bases. The germline V gene encodes CDR1 LGHNA and CDR2 YNFKEQ. The CDR3 contains 16 residues. With V trimmed by 4 bases and J by 8 bases, 8 bases remained unmatched. The CDR3 sequence: CASSLRTSGRPDEQFF. CDR3 bases: TGTGCCAGCAGCCTTAGGACTAGCGGGAGACCGGATGAGCAGTTCTTC.